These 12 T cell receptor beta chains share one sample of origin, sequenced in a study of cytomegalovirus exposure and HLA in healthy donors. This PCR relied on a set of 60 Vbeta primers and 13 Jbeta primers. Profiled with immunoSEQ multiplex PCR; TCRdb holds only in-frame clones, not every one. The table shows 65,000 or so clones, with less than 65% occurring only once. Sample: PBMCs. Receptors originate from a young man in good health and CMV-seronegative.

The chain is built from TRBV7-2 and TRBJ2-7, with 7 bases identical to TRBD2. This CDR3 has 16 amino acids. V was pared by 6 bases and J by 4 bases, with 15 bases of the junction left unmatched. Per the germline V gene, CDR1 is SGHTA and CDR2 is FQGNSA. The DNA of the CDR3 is TGTGCCAGCAGTGGGGAGGGGTCTTGGGGCGCTTACGAGCAGTACTTC. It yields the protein CASSGEGSWGAYEQYF.

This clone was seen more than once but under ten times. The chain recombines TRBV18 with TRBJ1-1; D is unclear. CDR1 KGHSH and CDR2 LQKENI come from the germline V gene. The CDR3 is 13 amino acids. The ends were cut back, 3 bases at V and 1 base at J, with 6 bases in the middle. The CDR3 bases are TGTGCCAGCTCACCGACACAGAACACTGAAGCTTTCTTT. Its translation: CASSPTQNTEAFF.

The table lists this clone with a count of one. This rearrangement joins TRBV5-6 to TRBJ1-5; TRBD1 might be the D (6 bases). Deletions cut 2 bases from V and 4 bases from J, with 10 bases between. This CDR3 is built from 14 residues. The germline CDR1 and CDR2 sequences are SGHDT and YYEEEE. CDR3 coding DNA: TGTGCCAGCAGCTTCTTACAGGGAAATCAGCCCCAGCATTTT. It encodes CASSFLQGNQPQHF.

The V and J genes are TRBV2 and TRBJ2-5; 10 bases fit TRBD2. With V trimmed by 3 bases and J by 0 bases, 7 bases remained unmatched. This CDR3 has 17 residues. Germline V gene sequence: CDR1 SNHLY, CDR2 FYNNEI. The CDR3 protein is CASSDLSGGGYQETQYF. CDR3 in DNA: TGTGCCAGCAGTGATTTGAGCGGGGGGGGGTACCAAGAGACCCAGTACTTC. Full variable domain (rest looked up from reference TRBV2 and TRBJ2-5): EPEVTQTPSHQVTQMGQEVILRCVPISNHLYFYWYRQILGQKVEFLVSFYNNEISEKSEIFDDQFSVERPDGSNFTLKIRSTKLEDSAMYFCASSDLSGGGYQETQYFGPGTRLLVL.

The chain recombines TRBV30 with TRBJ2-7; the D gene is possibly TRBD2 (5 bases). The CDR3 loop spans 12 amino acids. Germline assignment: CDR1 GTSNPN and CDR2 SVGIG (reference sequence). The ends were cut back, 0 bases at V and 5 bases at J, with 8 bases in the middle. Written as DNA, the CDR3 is TGTGCCTGGAGTGTACTAGGAGACGAGCAGTACTTC. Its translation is CAWSVLGDEQYF.

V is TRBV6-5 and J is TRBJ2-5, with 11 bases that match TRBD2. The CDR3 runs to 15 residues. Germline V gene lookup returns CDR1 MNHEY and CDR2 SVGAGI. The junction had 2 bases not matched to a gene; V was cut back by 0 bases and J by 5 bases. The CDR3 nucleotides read TGTGCCAGCAGTTACTCGGCTAGCGGGGGGGAGACCCAGTACTTC. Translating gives CASSYSASGGETQYF.

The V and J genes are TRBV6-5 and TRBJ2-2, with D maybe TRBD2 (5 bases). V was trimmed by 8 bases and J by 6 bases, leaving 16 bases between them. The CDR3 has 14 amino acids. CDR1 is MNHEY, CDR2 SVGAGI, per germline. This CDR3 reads CASSPGTMSGELFF. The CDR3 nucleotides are TGTGCCAGCTCCCCGGGAACGATGTCCGGGGAGCTGTTTTTT.

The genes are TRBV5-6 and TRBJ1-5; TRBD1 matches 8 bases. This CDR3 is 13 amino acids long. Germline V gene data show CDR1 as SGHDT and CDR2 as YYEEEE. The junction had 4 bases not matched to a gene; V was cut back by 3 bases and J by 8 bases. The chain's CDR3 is CASSYDRGKPQHF. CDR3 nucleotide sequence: TGTGCCAGCAGCTACGACAGGGGAAAGCCCCAGCATTTT. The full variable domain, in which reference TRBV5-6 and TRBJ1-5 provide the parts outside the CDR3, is DAGVTQSPTHLIKTRGQQVTLRCSPKSGHDTVSWYQQALGQGPQFIFQYYEEEERQRGNFPDRFSGHQFPNYSSELNVNALLLGDSALYLCASSYDRGKPQHFGDGTRLSIL.

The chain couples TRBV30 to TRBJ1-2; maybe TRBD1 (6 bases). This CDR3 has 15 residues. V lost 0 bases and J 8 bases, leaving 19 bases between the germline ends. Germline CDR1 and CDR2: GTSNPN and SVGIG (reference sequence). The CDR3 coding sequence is TGTGCCTGGAGTGTCCAGGGGCTTCTTCTTAACGGCTACACCTTC. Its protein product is CAWSVQGLLLNGYTF.

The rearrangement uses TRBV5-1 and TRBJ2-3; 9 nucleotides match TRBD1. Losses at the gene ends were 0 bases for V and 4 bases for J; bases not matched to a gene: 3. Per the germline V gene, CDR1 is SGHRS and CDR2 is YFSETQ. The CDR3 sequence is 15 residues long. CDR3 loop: CASSLEDRGSDTQYF. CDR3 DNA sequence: TGCGCCAGCAGCTTGGAGGACAGGGGTTCAGATACGCAGTATTTT.

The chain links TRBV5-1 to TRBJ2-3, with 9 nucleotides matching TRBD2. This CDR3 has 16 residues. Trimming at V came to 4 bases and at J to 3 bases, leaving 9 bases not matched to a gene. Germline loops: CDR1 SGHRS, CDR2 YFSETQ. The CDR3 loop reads CASSRRTAGGTDTQYF. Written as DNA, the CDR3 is TGCGCCAGCAGCCGACGGACAGCGGGGGGAACAGATACGCAGTATTTT.

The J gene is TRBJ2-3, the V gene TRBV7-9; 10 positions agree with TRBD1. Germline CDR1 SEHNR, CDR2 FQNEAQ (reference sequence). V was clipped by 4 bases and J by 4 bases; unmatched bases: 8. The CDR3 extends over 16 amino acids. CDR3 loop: CASSSTSGQGSDTQYF. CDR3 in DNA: TGTGCCAGCAGCTCCACATCGGGACAGGGGTCAGATACGCAGTATTTT.